This is a list of T cell receptor beta chains from one sample in a study of patients and donors after allogeneic stem cell transplantation. TCRdb re-called the RT-PCR reads through MiXCR, storing one row per CDR3 protein. This sample has about a million distinct CDR3 sequences, with around 17% found just once. The specimen was blood, either unsorted or a sorted T cell fraction (not recorded which). The receptors were gathered from a human donor who was either an allogeneic HSCT recipient or a stem cell or donor lymphocyte infusion donor (not recorded which). It is not recorded whose cells these are; they may come from a transplant donor. CDR3s include the opening cysteine and the closing phenylalanine or tryptophan. The D gene is left open where the match is weak. Expanded clones get a size class; other rows say once, few or many, or leave the size out.

CDR3 length: 15
D gene: .
V gene: TRBV7-9
clone size: .
J gene: TRBJ2-7
CDR3 protein: CASSDTDIPTYEQYF
CDR3 DNA: TGTGCCAGCAGCGATACGGACATCCCCACCTACGAGCAGTACTTC

CDR3 length: 13
D gene: .
V gene: TRBV2
clone size: few
J gene: TRBJ2-7
CDR3 protein: CASGGQGPYEQYF
CDR3 DNA: TGTGCCAGCGGAGGTCAGGGCCCCTACGAGCAGTACTTC

CDR3 length: 18
D gene: TRBD1
V gene: TRBV12-3/TRBV12-4
clone size: many
J gene: TRBJ2-6
CDR3 protein: CASGNEGQGFPGANVLTF
CDR3 DNA: TGTGCCAGCGGGAATGAGGGACAGGGTTTTCCTGGGGCCAACGTCCTGACTTTC

CDR3 length: 15
D gene: .
V gene: TRBV19
clone size: .
J gene: TRBJ1-1
CDR3 protein: CASSIAGRMPTEAFF
CDR3 DNA: TGTGCCAGTAGTATCGCAGGGAGGATGCCCACTGAAGCTTTCTTT

CDR3 length: 17
D gene: TRBD1
V gene: TRBV20-1
clone size: .
J gene: TRBJ1-4
CDR3 protein: CSARVTGYRRTNEKLFF
CDR3 DNA: TGCAGTGCTAGGGTGACAGGGTATAGGAGAACTAATGAAAAACTGTTTTTT

CDR3 length: 15
D gene: TRBD2
V gene: TRBV18
clone size: few
J gene: TRBJ2-7
CDR3 protein: CASSPGLVSLREQYF
CDR3 DNA: TGTGCCAGCTCACCCGGACTAGTTAGCCTCCGCGAGCAGTACTTC

CDR3 length: 19
D gene: TRBD2
V gene: TRBV25-1
clone size: .
J gene: TRBJ2-1
CDR3 protein: CASPEFLRAGEAPYNEQFF
CDR3 DNA: TGTGCCAGCCCGGAATTCCTCCGGGCGGGAGAAGCCCCCTACAATGAGCAGTTCTTC

CDR3 length: 16
D gene: TRBD1
V gene: TRBV4-1
clone size: .
J gene: TRBJ2-7
CDR3 protein: CASRGTGGSGSYEQYF
CDR3 DNA: TGCGCCAGCAGGGGGACAGGGGGCTCGGGATCCTACGAGCAGTACTTC

CDR3 length: 17
D gene: TRBD1
V gene: TRBV12-3/TRBV12-4
clone size: .
J gene: TRBJ1-5
CDR3 protein: CASSFALGQVGNQPQHF
CDR3 DNA: TGTGCCAGCAGTTTTGCCTTAGGACAGGTTGGCAATCAGCCCCAGCATTTT

CDR3 length: 12
D gene: .
V gene: TRBV12-3/TRBV12-4
clone size: .
J gene: TRBJ1-6
CDR3 protein: CASSGHDSPLHF
CDR3 DNA: TGTGCCAGCAGTGGACACGATTCACCCCTCCACTTT

CDR3 length: 15
D gene: TRBD2
V gene: TRBV9
clone size: few
J gene: TRBJ2-1
CDR3 protein: CASSGGTSASNEQFF
CDR3 DNA: TGTGCCAGCAGCGGCGGGACTAGCGCCTCCAATGAGCAGTTCTTC

CDR3 length: 16
D gene: .
V gene: TRBV10-3
clone size: few
J gene: TRBJ2-3
CDR3 protein: CAISDRAGSRTNTKYF
CDR3 DNA: TGTGCCATCAGTGATCGGGCGGGGTCTCGCACGAATACGAAGTATTTT

CDR3 length: 15
D gene: TRBD2
V gene: TRBV5-1
clone size: few
J gene: TRBJ2-7
CDR3 protein: CASSLNGRPLYEQYF
CDR3 DNA: TGCGCCAGCAGCTTGAACGGGAGGCCCCTCTACGAGCAGTACTTC

CDR3 length: 16
D gene: TRBD2
V gene: TRBV9
clone size: .
J gene: TRBJ2-1
CDR3 protein: CASSVQAGGLGNEQFF
CDR3 DNA: TGTGCCAGCAGCGTTCAGGCGGGGGGGCTGGGGAATGAGCAGTTCTTC

CDR3 length: 18
D gene: TRBD2
V gene: TRBV20-1
clone size: .
J gene: TRBJ2-7
CDR3 protein: CSARSPLGAGGPFYEQYF
CDR3 DNA: TGCAGTGCTAGATCCCCCCTGGGAGCGGGGGGCCCTTTTTACGAGCAGTACTTC

CDR3 length: 14
D gene: .
V gene: TRBV15
clone size: many
J gene: TRBJ1-2
CDR3 protein: CATSRDWSNYGYTF
CDR3 DNA: TGTGCCACCAGCAGAGATTGGTCTAACTATGGCTACACCTTC

CDR3 length: 17
D gene: .
V gene: TRBV5-1
clone size: .
J gene: TRBJ2-3
CDR3 protein: CASSFFHRGSGTDTQYF
CDR3 DNA: TGCGCCAGCAGCTTCTTTCATAGGGGAAGCGGCACAGATACGCAGTATTTT

CDR3 length: 18
D gene: TRBD1
V gene: TRBV11-1
clone size: many
J gene: TRBJ2-1
CDR3 protein: CASDSGQGGPSYYNEQFF
CDR3 DNA: TGTGCCAGCGATTCCGGACAGGGGGGTCCCTCTTACTACAATGAGCAGTTCTTC

CDR3 length: 17
D gene: .
V gene: TRBV13
clone size: few
J gene: TRBJ2-3
CDR3 protein: CASSLVLNRRSTDTQYF
CDR3 DNA: TGTGCCAGCAGCTTAGTCCTAAACAGGAGAAGCACAGATACGCAGTATTTT

CDR3 length: 14
D gene: TRBD1
V gene: TRBV5-6
clone size: .
J gene: TRBJ2-1
CDR3 protein: CASSHTKGANEQFF
CDR3 DNA: TGTGCCAGCAGCCACACGAAGGGGGCCAATGAGCAGTTCTTC

CDR3 length: 8
D gene: .
V gene: TRBV6-1
clone size: .
J gene: TRBJ2-7
CDR3 protein: CVSEGQYF
CDR3 DNA: TGTGTTTCCGAAGGGCAGTACTTC

CDR3 length: 16
D gene: .
V gene: TRBV6-5
clone size: few
J gene: TRBJ2-7
CDR3 protein: CASSYLRAGASYEQYF
CDR3 DNA: TGTGCCAGCAGTTACCTGAGGGCAGGGGCGTCCTACGAGCAGTACTTC

CDR3 length: 16
D gene: TRBD2
V gene: TRBV5-1
clone size: .
J gene: TRBJ2-3
CDR3 protein: CASSKNPRGFTDTQYF
CDR3 DNA: TGCGCCAGCAGCAAGAACCCGCGGGGGTTCACAGATACGCAGTATTTT

CDR3 length: 13
D gene: .
V gene: TRBV7-6
clone size: .
J gene: TRBJ2-7
CDR3 protein: CASSFSPTHEQYF
CDR3 DNA: TGTGCCAGCAGCTTTTCCCCAACCCACGAGCAGTACTTC

CDR3 length: 15
D gene: .
V gene: TRBV12-3/TRBV12-4
clone size: .
J gene: TRBJ2-3
CDR3 protein: CASSARDSLTDTQYF
CDR3 DNA: TGTGCCAGCAGTGCGCGGGACAGCCTCACAGATACGCAGTATTTT

CDR3 length: 18
D gene: TRBD1
V gene: TRBV6-1
clone size: few
J gene: TRBJ1-6
CDR3 protein: CASSRKGGTPIDNSPLHF
CDR3 DNA: TGTGCCAGCAGTCGGAAAGGGGGCACCCCTATAGATAATTCACCCCTCCACTTT

CDR3 length: 14
D gene: .
V gene: TRBV2
clone size: .
J gene: TRBJ1-5
CDR3 protein: CASMESKGNQPQHF
CDR3 DNA: TGTGCCAGCATGGAGAGTAAAGGGAATCAGCCCCAGCATTTT

CDR3 length: 14
D gene: .
V gene: TRBV5-1
clone size: few
J gene: TRBJ1-4
CDR3 protein: CASSRWGLEEKLFF
CDR3 DNA: TGCGCCAGCAGCAGGTGGGGGCTGGAGGAAAAACTGTTTTTT

CDR3 length: 17
D gene: TRBD1
V gene: TRBV27
clone size: few
J gene: TRBJ2-2
CDR3 protein: CASSFSLGQGRDGELFF
CDR3 DNA: TGTGCCAGCAGTTTCTCTTTGGGACAGGGAAGGGACGGGGAGCTGTTTTTT

CDR3 length: 12
D gene: .
V gene: TRBV20-1
clone size: few
J gene: TRBJ1-1
CDR3 protein: CSARASTYEAFF
CDR3 DNA: TGCAGTGCTAGGGCGTCTACTTATGAAGCTTTCTTT

CDR3 length: 16
D gene: TRBD2
V gene: TRBV18
clone size: few
J gene: TRBJ2-7
CDR3 protein: CASSPGEGWTSYEQYF
CDR3 DNA: TGTGCCAGCTCACCAGGGGAGGGATGGACCTCCTACGAGCAGTACTTC

CDR3 length: 10
D gene: .
V gene: TRBV5-1
clone size: few
J gene: TRBJ2-1
CDR3 protein: CASSLNNLFF
CDR3 DNA: TGCGCCAGCAGCTTGAATAACCTGTTCTTC

CDR3 length: 13
D gene: .
V gene: TRBV21-1
clone size: .
J gene: TRBJ2-7
CDR3 protein: CASSTPDRYEQYF
CDR3 DNA: TGTGCCAGCAGCACCCCGGACAGATACGAGCAGTACTTC

CDR3 length: 12
D gene: TRBD1
V gene: TRBV29-1
clone size: few
J gene: TRBJ1-2
CDR3 protein: CSGGQGNYGYTF
CDR3 DNA: TGCAGCGGCGGACAGGGGAACTATGGCTACACCTTC

CDR3 length: 18
D gene: .
V gene: TRBV21-1
clone size: .
J gene: TRBJ2-7
CDR3 protein: CASSKFPQTGTPSYEQYF
CDR3 DNA: TGTGCCAGCAGCAAATTCCCTCAAACCGGGACACCGAGTTACGAGCAGTACTTC

CDR3 length: 14
D gene: TRBD1
V gene: TRBV12-3/TRBV12-4
clone size: few
J gene: TRBJ1-1
CDR3 protein: CASSSNKDRGEAFF
CDR3 DNA: TGTGCCAGCAGTTCAAACAAGGACAGGGGCGAAGCTTTCTTT

CDR3 length: 14
D gene: .
V gene: TRBV12-3/TRBV12-4
clone size: many
J gene: TRBJ2-5
CDR3 protein: CASSEKWYQETQYF
CDR3 DNA: TGTGCCAGCAGCGAAAAGTGGTACCAAGAGACCCAGTACTTC

CDR3 length: 13
D gene: .
V gene: TRBV7-2
clone size: .
J gene: TRBJ1-1
CDR3 protein: CASSLLRVTEAFF
CDR3 DNA: TGTGCCAGCAGCTTACTCAGGGTCACTGAAGCTTTCTTT